The sequence of this T cell receptor beta chain was determined in a study of blood T cell dynamics during melanoma immunotherapy (dated by TCRdb to about 2020). About the full investigation: Patients with metastatic melanoma were treated with first-line pembrolizumab or nivolumab plus ipilimumab as standard of care in the United Kingdom. To find early correlates of response, peripheral T cell receptor repertoires were profiled in metastatic melanoma patients before and after one cycle of checkpoint inhibitor therapy. A training cohort was formed from consecutive patients, and a further independent group of patients from the same centre was pooled into an external validation set.

Beyond this particular receptor, the publication reports: The relatively small sample size was acknowledged as something that could potentially limit how far the results can be generalized. The study was unable to establish whether the T cell clones driving the repertoire changes were melanoma-specific or instead reflected general immune activation. Unlike progressors, patients who went on to achieve disease control showed a bifurcated reorganization of the PBMC repertoire at W3, with either increased clonality or increased diversity.

Reading the label with the study, this specimen's time point is: week 3, after first cycle of checkpoint inhibitor. Blood samples were taken at two points: before treatment (T0) and at week 3 (W3), which came after the first cycle of checkpoint blockade. Except for a couple of patients with rapid clinical progression, response was assessed 12 weeks after the first infusion by RECIST 1.1; disease control meant complete response, partial response or stable disease. Patients with prior systemic cancer treatment, concomitant immunosuppressant therapy or synchronous other active malignancies were excluded. TCR beta was sequenced in both bulk PBMC and plasma cell-free DNA in order to track circulating cells as well as T cell turnover. Lymphoprep and SepMate tubes were used to isolate PBMC from blood, and red cell lysis was then performed. DNA from PBMC and sorted T cell subsets was extracted with QIAamp DNA Blood Mini kits.

Every bulk PBMC sample had a fixed 350 ng of DNA loaded. Following the manufacturer instructions, the immunoSEQ TCRb Assay kit was used to amplify TCR beta CDR3 sequences from genomic DNA. The KAPA Library Quantification Kit for Illumina platforms was used to quantify the pooled libraries by qPCR. Pooled libraries were sequenced on an Illumina NextSeq 500, clustered at about 0.6-1.2 pM. The original pipeline was this. TCR data were analyzed with immunoSEQ ANALYZER and the R LymphoSeq package. A rearrangement efficiency score was calculated as productive divided by the sum of productive and non-productive CDR3 sequences. Within each patient, timepoints were compared pairwise for clonality, measured with the Gini coefficient, and for diversity, measured with the Renyi index at alpha=1. In LymphoSeq, clonal relatedness was computed using an edit distance of 3, and repertoire similarity was computed using the Bhattacharyya coefficient. To classify response, a linear discriminant analysis based on week-3 changes in clonality and diversity was built using the R MASS and caret packages. Drawn from immuneACCESS, this table holds only the in-frame rearrangements with V and J called that TCRdb kept. Clones are partly lost; checked studies trace under half to an unresolved V gene and leave the rest unexplained. V, J and clone size derive from that table, while D and trimming were established from the DNA sequence. Counted in this sample were fewer than 13,000 clones; around 86% of them appeared once. In total, the top ten clones hold 6% to 8% of the sample.

V sheds 1 base and J sheds 4 bases, leaving 7 bases between their ends. Via the germline V gene, CDR1 is SGHVS and CDR2 FNYEAQ. There are 13 amino acids in the CDR3, from cysteine to phenylalanine inclusive. Only the CDR3 portion is preserved as DNA: 39 bases, with reading frame beginning at the first base. As regards this clone: Its antigen target is currently unknown. No much larger clone exists at a distance of one base, and base qualities are not known.

The sequenced sample was blood, obtained from a patient treated with checkpoint blockade. The origin of this receptor is a human donor with melanoma. This receptor chain uses TRBV7-6 and TRBJ1-1, with no reliable assignment of the D segment. The DNA is TGTGCCAGCAGCTTAGGTGAAACCACTGAAGCTTTCTTT. The translation is CASSLGETTEAFF.